This T cell receptor beta chain is from a study of T-cell memory formation after mild COVID-19. Across the whole study: Largely donor-specific sequence clusters came from a couple of donors.

This clonotype occurred a few times. TCRdb processed the 5' RACE reads anew with MiXCR; each CDR3 protein has one entry. The data show some 300,000 distinct CDR3 sequences, 20% to 25% seen once. Trimming took 3 bases from V and 3 from J; bases not matched to a gene: 3. The CDR3 has 14 residues. Germline values: CDR1 SGHRS, CDR2 YFSETQ. The rearrangement joins TRBV5-1 to TRBJ2-1; TRBD2 matches at 7 bases. The source is a man aged 18 to 30 who had mild COVID-19 (a few samples of this study predate the infection). Cell type and time point are not known. Specimen: PBMCs or a T cell subset sorted from them (not recorded which). CDR3: CASSWTSFYNEQFF. For the CDR3, the DNA is TGCGCCAGCAGCTGGACTAGTTTCTACAATGAGCAGTTCTTC.